The source of this T cell receptor beta chain is a study of T-cell reconstitution after alpha-beta-depleted transplantation in children. The CDR3 has 13 amino acids. From germline, CDR1 is SGHTA and CDR2 FQGNSA. The V end lost 5 bases, the J end lost 6 bases, and 10 bases lay between the germline ends. This clonotype was observed a handful of times. Unique molecular identifiers were used in preparing the TCRbeta library. TCRdb independently ran MiXCR on the PCR reads; one entry per CDR3 protein. The table includes some 390,000 distinct CDR3 sequences, roughly 22% detected once. Here the sequenced sample was PBMCs from the stem cell graft donor, taken from the stem cell graft. The receptor's source is a human donor who donated a stem cell graft to a child with acute myeloid leukemia. The rearrangement links TRBV7-2 to TRBJ1-4, with D unresolved. In nucleotides, the CDR3 is TGTGCCAGCAGCCCCACCTGGGATGAAAAACTGTTTTTT. Protein: CASSPTWDEKLFF.